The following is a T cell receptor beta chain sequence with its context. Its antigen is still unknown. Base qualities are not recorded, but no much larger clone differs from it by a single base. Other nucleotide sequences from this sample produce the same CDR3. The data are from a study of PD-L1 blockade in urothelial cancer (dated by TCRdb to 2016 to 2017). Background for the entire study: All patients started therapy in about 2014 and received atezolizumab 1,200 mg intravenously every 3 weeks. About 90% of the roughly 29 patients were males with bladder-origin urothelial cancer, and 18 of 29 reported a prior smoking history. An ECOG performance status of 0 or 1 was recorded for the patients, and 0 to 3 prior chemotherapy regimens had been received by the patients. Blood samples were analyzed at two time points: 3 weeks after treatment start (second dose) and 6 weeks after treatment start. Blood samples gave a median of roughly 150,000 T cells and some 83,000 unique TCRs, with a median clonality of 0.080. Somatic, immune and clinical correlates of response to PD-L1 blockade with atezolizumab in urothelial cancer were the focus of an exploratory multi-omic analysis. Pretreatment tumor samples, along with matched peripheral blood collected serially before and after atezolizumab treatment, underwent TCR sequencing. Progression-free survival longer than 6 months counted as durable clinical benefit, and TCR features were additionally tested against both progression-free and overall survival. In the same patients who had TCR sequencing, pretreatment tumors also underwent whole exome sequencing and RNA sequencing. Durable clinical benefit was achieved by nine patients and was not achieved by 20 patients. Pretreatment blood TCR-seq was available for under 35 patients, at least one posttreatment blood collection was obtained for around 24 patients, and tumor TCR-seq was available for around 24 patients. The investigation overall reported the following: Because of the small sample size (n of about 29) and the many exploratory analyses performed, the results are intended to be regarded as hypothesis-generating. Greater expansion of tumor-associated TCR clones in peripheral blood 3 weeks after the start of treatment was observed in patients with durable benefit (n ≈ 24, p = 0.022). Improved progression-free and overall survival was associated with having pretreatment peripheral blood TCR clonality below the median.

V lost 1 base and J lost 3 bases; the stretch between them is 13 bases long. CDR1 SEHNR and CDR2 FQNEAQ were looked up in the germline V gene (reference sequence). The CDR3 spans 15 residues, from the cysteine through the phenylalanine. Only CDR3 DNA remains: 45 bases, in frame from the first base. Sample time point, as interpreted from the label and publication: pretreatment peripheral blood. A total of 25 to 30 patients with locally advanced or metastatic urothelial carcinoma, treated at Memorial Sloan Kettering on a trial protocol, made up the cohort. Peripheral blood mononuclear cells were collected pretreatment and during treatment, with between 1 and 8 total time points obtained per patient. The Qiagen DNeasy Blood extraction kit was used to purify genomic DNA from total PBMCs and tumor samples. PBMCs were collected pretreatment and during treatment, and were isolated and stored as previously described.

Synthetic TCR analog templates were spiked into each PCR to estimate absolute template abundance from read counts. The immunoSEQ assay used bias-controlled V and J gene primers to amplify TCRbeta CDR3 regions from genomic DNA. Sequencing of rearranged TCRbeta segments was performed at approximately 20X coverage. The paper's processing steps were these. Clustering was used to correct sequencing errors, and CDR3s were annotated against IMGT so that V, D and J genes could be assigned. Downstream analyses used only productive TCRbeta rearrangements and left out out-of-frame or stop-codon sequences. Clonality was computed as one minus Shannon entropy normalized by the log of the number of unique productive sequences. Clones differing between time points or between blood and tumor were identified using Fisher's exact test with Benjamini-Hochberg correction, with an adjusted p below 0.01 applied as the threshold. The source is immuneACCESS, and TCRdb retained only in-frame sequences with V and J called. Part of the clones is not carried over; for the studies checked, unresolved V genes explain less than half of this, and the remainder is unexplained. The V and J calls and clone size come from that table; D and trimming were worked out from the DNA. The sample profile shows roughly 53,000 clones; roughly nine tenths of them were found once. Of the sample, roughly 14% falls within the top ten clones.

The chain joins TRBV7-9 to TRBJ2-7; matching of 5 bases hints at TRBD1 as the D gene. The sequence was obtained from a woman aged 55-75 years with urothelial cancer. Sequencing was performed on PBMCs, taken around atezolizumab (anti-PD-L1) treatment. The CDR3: CASSLVSGRVYEQYF. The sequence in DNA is TGTGCCAGCAGCTTAGTTTCAGGCAGGGTCTACGAGCAGTACTTC.